This T cell receptor (beta chain) was recovered during a study of PD-1 blockade in classical Hodgkin lymphoma. The V segment lost 6 bases and the J segment 5 bases; nucleotides outside the gene matches: 11. The CDR3 has 15 residues. From germline, CDR1 is LNHDA and CDR2 SQIVND (reference sequence). TCRdb keeps only in-frame clones here, not all; method: immunoSEQ multiplex PCR. The data show tens of thousands of clones, with around 77% seen just once and about a sixth held by the top ten. Study-wide results and caveats: CD4+ TCR diversity rose significantly by C4D1, and CD8+ TCR diversity did not.

Autologous stem cell transplantation was followed by relapse in every patient, and brentuximab vedotin exposure varied. Best outcomes ranged across complete response, partial response and progressive disease. As regards this clone: Antigen: not known.

J is TRBJ1-1 and V is TRBV19, with 8 nucleotides matching TRBD1. The TCR was taken from a human donor with classical Hodgkin lymphoma. This specimen consisted of peripheral blood mononuclear cells (PBMCs), obtained before the second cycle of nivolumab. CDR3 region: CASSPTHRGSTEAFF. The DNA for the CDR3 is TGTGCCAGTAGCCCAACCCACAGGGGGTCAACTGAAGCTTTCTTT.